One sample yielded the 27 T cell receptor beta chains listed below, sequenced in a study of identical twins. TCRdb fed the 5' RACE reads into MiXCR, producing one record per CDR3 protein. The sample holds 250,000 to 350,000 distinct CDR3 sequences, around 9.7% seen once. A further study also used this sample, focusing on yellow fever vaccine responses in identical twins.

Specimen: CD8+ T cells sorted from blood. These receptors were collected from a woman in her late teens or twenties in good health.

CDR3 in DNA: TGTGCCAGCAGTTCCCAGGGATTCGCTCGGGCAGATACGCAGTATTTT. Translation gives CASSSQGFARADTQYF. The chain recombines TRBV6-5 with TRBJ2-3; a weak D match, TRBD1 (5 bases). Germline V CDR1 and CDR2: MNHEY, SVGAGI. This CDR3 has 16 residues. V was trimmed by 4 bases and J by 4 bases, leaving 18 bases between them.

The chain recombines TRBV20-1 with TRBJ2-7; a weak D match, TRBD2 (6 bases). CDR1 and CDR2 from the germline V gene are DFQATT and SNEGSKA (reference sequence). Trimming removed 3 bases at V and 1 base at J, with 7 bases between. There are 12 residues in the CDR3. Written as DNA, the CDR3 is TGCAGTGCTAGTCGGGGGTCCTACGAGCAGTACTTC. As protein: CSASRGSYEQYF.

This clonotype has more than one count but fewer than ten. The chain couples TRBV10-2 to TRBJ2-1; 8 bases are a match to TRBD1. J lost 3 bases, V lost 5 bases, and 6 bases had no gene match. Germline CDR1 WSHSY, CDR2 SAAADI. The CDR3 runs 15 residues. This CDR3 is CASSPDREGYNEQFF. As DNA, the CDR3 is TGCGCCAGCAGTCCGGACAGGGAAGGCTACAATGAGCAGTTCTTC.

The sample holds a few counts of this clonotype. V usage is TRBV24-1 and J usage is TRBJ2-2; no definite D call. Deletions cut 4 bases from V and 4 bases from J, with 15 bases between. Per the germline V gene, CDR1 is KGHDR and CDR2 is SFDVKD. This CDR3 region has 16 residues. The DNA for the CDR3 is TGTGCCACCAGTGACCGCAATCGCTATAGCACCGGGGAGCTGTTTTTT. Amino acid sequence: CATSDRNRYSTGELFF.

This clonotype was found a few times. The chain links TRBV4-1 to TRBJ2-2, with TRBD2 identical over 10 bases. The CDR3 is made up of 15 amino acids. Germline trimming cut 1 base from V and 6 bases from J; bases unmatched to any gene: 2. Germline lookup yields CDR1 MGHRA and CDR2 YSYEKL. The CDR3 nucleotides are TGCGCCAGCAGCCAAGCTAGCGGGAGACCCGGGGAGCTGTTTTTT. This gives the protein CASSQASGRPGELFF.

The chain uses TRBV6-5 and TRBJ1-2; D is unclear. With 0 bases removed from V and 1 base from J, the gap between germline ends came to 12 bases. This CDR3 has 16 residues. CDR1 and CDR2 (germline): MNHEY, SVGAGI. CDR3 nucleotides: TGTGCCAGCAGTTACTCAGCACGACTTAGTAACTATGGCTACACCTTC. Translating gives CASSYSARLSNYGYTF.

This clonotype has more than one count but fewer than ten. The J gene is TRBJ2-1, the V gene TRBV4-1, with 8 bases lining up with TRBD2. V lost 1 base to trimming and J lost 4 bases; unmatched junction nucleotides: 9. The CDR3 runs to 17 residues. Per the germline V gene, CDR1 is MGHRA and CDR2 is YSYEKL. Here the CDR3 DNA reads TGCGCCAGCAGCCAAGTATCGGGACTAGGGGGTTACAATGAGCAGTTCTTC. Its protein is CASSQVSGLGGYNEQFF.

This clonotype was counted only a few times. The genes are TRBV7-9 and TRBJ2-7; 9 bases are a match to TRBD1. The V gene end was trimmed by 10 bases and the J gene end by 2 bases; junction bases not matched to a gene: 6. This CDR3 has 13 amino acids. CDR1 and CDR2 (germline): SEHNR, FQNEAQ (reference sequence). DNA for the CDR3: TGTGCCACCCGGACAGGGGACCCCTACGAGCAGTACTTC. This encodes CATRTGDPYEQYF. Full variable domain (outside the CDR3, taken from reference TRBV7-9 and TRBJ2-7): DTGVSQNPRHKITKRGQNVTFRCDPISEHNRLYWYRQTLGQGPEFLTYFQNEAQLEKSRLLSDRFSAERPKGSFSTLEIQRTEQGDSAMYLCATRTGDPYEQYFGPGTRLTVT.

This clonotype was detected many times. V and J are TRBV6-1 and TRBJ2-3; the match to TRBD2 covers 11 bases. V was pared by 5 bases and J by 6 bases, with 4 bases of the junction left unmatched. From germline, CDR1 is MNHNS and CDR2 SASEGT. The CDR3 totals 14 residues. The CDR3 coding sequence is TGTGCCAGCAGTATAGCGGGGGGGCTGGATACGCAGTATTTT. Its translation: CASSIAGGLDTQYF.

The V gene is TRBV2, the J gene TRBJ2-3; D call uncertain. The CDR3 spans 15 residues. The germline gives CDR1 SNHLY, CDR2 FYNNEI. Trimming pared 7 bases from V and 0 bases from J, leaving 14 bases between. The DNA for the CDR3 is TGTGCCAGCATGCCGCCCGAGACTAGCACAGATACGCAGTATTTT. Its protein is CASMPPETSTDTQYF.

V usage is TRBV28 and J usage is TRBJ2-1; 10 nucleotides align to TRBD2. The CDR3 has 18 residues. V was pared by 3 bases and J by 4 bases, with 12 bases of the junction left unmatched. Looked up from germline, CDR1 is MDHEN and CDR2 is SYDVKM. The chain's CDR3 is CASSFPSSGRASYNEQFF. The CDR3 nucleotides read TGTGCCAGCAGTTTCCCCTCGAGCGGGAGGGCCTCATACAATGAGCAGTTCTTC. Combining the CDR3 with reference TRBV28 and TRBJ2-1 gives the whole variable domain DVKVTQSSRYLVKRTGEKVFLECVQDMDHENMFWYRQDPGLGLRLIYFSYDVKMKEKGDIPEGYSVSREKKERFSLILESASTNQTSMYLCASSFPSSGRASYNEQFFGPGTRLTVL.

The sample holds many counts of this clonotype. This chain's CDR3 is CSVPSFHGYTF. The CDR3 coding sequence is TGCAGCGTCCCTAGTTTCCATGGCTACACCTTC. The chain uses TRBV29-1 and TRBJ1-2; D is uncertain. The CDR3 length is 11 residues. In germline, CDR1 is SQVTM, CDR2 ANQGSEA. V lost 6 bases, J lost 6 bases, and 11 bases lay in between.

This clonotype was counted between two and nine times. This rearrangement joins TRBV27 to TRBJ2-7; tentative D call: TRBD1 (7 bases). Per germline, CDR1 MNHEY and CDR2 SMNVEV (reference sequence). This CDR3 is built from 15 residues. Trimming left V 0 bases short and J 3 bases short, with 12 bases between. The CDR3 sequence: CASSLSWGDSYEQYF. CDR3 DNA: TGTGCCAGCAGTTTATCTTGGGGGGACAGCTACGAGCAGTACTTC.

This clonotype has a count of ten or more. The V and J genes are TRBV11-2 and TRBJ2-7; 7 bases match TRBD2. Germline CDR1 and CDR2: SGHAT and FQNNGV. The CDR3 extends over 19 amino acids. With 0 bases clipped from V and 0 bases from J, the junction kept 14 bases outside the gene matches. CDR3 residues: CASSLDPKGAGDLSYEQYF. CDR3 bases: TGTGCCAGCAGCTTAGACCCCAAAGGTGCGGGGGACCTCTCCTACGAGCAGTACTTC.

The rearrangement links TRBV25-1 to TRBJ1-2, with D unresolved. This CDR3 spans 11 amino acids. The germline gives CDR1 MGHDK, CDR2 SYGVNS. Trimming shortened V by 2 bases and J by 6 bases, and 4 bases separated the two germline ends. The CDR3 DNA sequence: TGTGCCAGCAGTGAAAATCATGGCTACACCTTC. Translated: CASSENHGYTF.

The chain couples TRBV6-1 to TRBJ2-3; 9 bases fit TRBD1. V was clipped by 6 bases and J by 2 bases; unmatched bases: 6. Germline V gene sequence: CDR1 MNHNS, CDR2 SASEGT. The CDR3 totals 15 residues. Here the CDR3 reads CASSPRDRVTDTQYF. DNA of the CDR3: TGTGCCAGCAGCCCCCGGGACAGGGTCACAGATACGCAGTATTTT.

This clonotype has at least ten counts. This sequence joins TRBV4-3 and TRBJ2-5, with 16 nucleotides matching TRBD2. In germline, CDR1 is LGHNA, CDR2 YSLEER. Trimming at V came to 3 bases and at J to 3 bases, leaving 4 bases not matched to a gene. The CDR3 is made up of 17 amino acids. For the CDR3, the DNA is TGCGCCAGCAGCCAGGGACTAGCGGGAGGGGAGAAAGAGACCCAGTACTTC. Protein product: CASSQGLAGGEKETQYF.

Only a few counts were recorded for this clonotype. The rearrangement joins TRBV11-2 to TRBJ2-3, with 15 nucleotides matching TRBD2. This CDR3 is 18 amino acids long. With 2 bases clipped from V and 6 bases from J, the junction kept 9 bases outside the gene matches. From germline, CDR1 is SGHAT and CDR2 FQNNGV. CDR3 sequence: CASSLYPVGTSGRDTQYF. CDR3 DNA: TGTGCCAGCAGCTTATATCCGGTTGGGACTAGCGGGAGGGATACGCAGTATTTT.

This clonotype was observed at least ten times. The gene calls are TRBV6-1 and TRBJ2-3, with 7 bases aligning to TRBD2. This CDR3 spans 14 amino acids. The V gene's germline CDR1 is MNHNS and CDR2 SASEGT. J was trimmed by 5 bases and V by 3 bases; bases with no gene match: 5. As DNA, the CDR3 is TGTGCCAGCAGTGAGGGGGGGGATTTAGATACGCAGTATTTT. It yields the protein CASSEGGDLDTQYF.

The chain recombines TRBV4-2 with TRBJ2-7; D is unclear. Looked up from germline, CDR1 is LGHNA and CDR2 is YNFKEQ. The CDR3 extends over 15 amino acids. V was cut by 0 bases and J by 5 bases, with 14 bases left in between. CDR3 sequence (DNA): TGTGCCAGCAGCCAAGAAGGTGGCATCCTCAACGAGCAGTACTTC. Encoded protein: CASSQEGGILNEQYF.

This clonotype was detected a few times. The DNA of the CDR3 is TGTGCCAGCAGCCACGAGCAAGATAGCACCGGGGAGCTGTTTTTT. It translates to CASSHEQDSTGELFF. This chain joins TRBV27 and TRBJ2-2; D remains unclear. CDR1 is MNHEY and CDR2 is SMNVEV in the germline V gene (reference sequence). V dropped 6 bases and J dropped 4 bases, with 15 bases sitting between them. This CDR3 has 15 amino acids.

The chain employs TRBV7-2 and TRBJ1-1; possibly TRBD1 for D (6 bases). Trimming removed 2 bases at V and 6 bases at J, with 16 bases between. CDR3 size: 15 residues. Germline-derived CDR1 and CDR2 are SGHTA and FQGNSA. The chain's CDR3 is CASSLNRLGAPEAFF. DNA for the CDR3: TGTGCCAGCAGCTTAAATCGGCTGGGGGCCCCTGAAGCTTTCTTT. The full variable domain, rest sourced from reference TRBV7-2 and TRBJ1-1, is GAGVSQSPSNKVTEKGKDVELRCDPISGHTALYWYRQSLGQGLEFLIYFQGNSAPDKSGLPSDRFSAERTGGSVSTLTIQRTQQEDSAVYLCASSLNRLGAPEAFFGQGTRLTVV.

This clonotype was observed a few times. This chain links TRBV6-4 with TRBJ2-6; TRBD2 matches at 8 bases. V dropped 3 bases and J dropped 1; count of bases not matched to a gene: 8. The CDR3 is 18 amino acids. Germline CDR1 MRHNA, CDR2 SNTAGT. The CDR3 DNA reads TGTGCCAGCAGTGATAGTAGCGGGACTTATTCTGGGGCCAACGTCCTGACTTTC. This encodes CASSDSSGTYSGANVLTF.

The V and J genes are TRBV20-1 and TRBJ2-7; 9 positions agree with TRBD1. This CDR3 spans 16 amino acids. Trimming at V came to 1 base and at J to 5 bases, leaving 12 bases not matched to a gene. Germline V CDR1 and CDR2: DFQATT, SNEGSKA (reference sequence). CDR3 protein: CSARAWDREVFHEQYF. CDR3 bases: TGCAGTGCTAGAGCTTGGGACAGGGAAGTTTTCCACGAGCAGTACTTC.

The chain couples TRBV12-3 or TRBV12-4 to TRBJ2-7; no clear D. The CDR3 runs 13 residues. Trimming stripped 3 bases from V and 5 bases from J, with 11 bases between. The CDR3 loop is CASSFSDGNEQYF. For the CDR3, the DNA is TGTGCCAGCAGTTTCTCTGATGGCAACGAGCAGTACTTC.

This clonotype qualifies as medium-sized. The CDR3 loop reads CATSDLSGDTDTQYF. CDR3 bases: TGTGCCACCAGTGACCTTAGCGGGGACACAGATACGCAGTATTTT. This rearrangement joins TRBV24-1 to TRBJ2-3, with 8 bases identical to TRBD2. The CDR3 covers 15 residues. The germline V gene has CDR1 KGHDR and CDR2 SFDVKD. Trimming at V came to 4 bases and at J to 2 bases, leaving 4 bases not matched to a gene.

The V gene is TRBV4-1, the J gene TRBJ2-5; 7 bases align to TRBD2. Per the germline V gene, CDR1 is MGHRA and CDR2 is YSYEKL. The CDR3 contains 14 residues. V was pared by 4 bases and J by 4 bases, with 6 bases of the junction left unmatched. CDR3 amino acids: CASSPGLVRETQYF. CDR3 nucleotides: TGCGCCAGCAGCCCCGGACTAGTTCGAGAGACCCAGTACTTC.